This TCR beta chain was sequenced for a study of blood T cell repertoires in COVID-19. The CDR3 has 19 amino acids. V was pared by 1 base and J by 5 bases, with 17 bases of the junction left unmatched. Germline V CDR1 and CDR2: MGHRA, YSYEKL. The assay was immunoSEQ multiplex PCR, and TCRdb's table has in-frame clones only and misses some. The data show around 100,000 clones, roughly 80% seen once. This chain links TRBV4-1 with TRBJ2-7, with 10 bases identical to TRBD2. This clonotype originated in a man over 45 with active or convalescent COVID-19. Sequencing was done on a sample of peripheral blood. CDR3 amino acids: CASSQAFLAGAKAVNEQYF. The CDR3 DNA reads TGCGCCAGCAGCCAAGCCTTTCTAGCGGGGGCAAAGGCAGTCAACGAGCAGTACTTC.